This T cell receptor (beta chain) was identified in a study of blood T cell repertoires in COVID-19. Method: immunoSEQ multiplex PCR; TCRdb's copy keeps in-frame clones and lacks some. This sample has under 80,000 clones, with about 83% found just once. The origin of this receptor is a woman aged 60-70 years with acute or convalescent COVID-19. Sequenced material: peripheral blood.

The CDR3 reads CASSSQGARDTEAFF. The CDR3 region has the DNA TGTGCCAGCAGCTCGCAGGGGGCGCGGGACACTGAAGCTTTCTTT. The rearrangement uses TRBV7-9 and TRBJ1-1; 8 nucleotides agree with TRBD1. The ends lost 4 bases at V and 3 bases at J; junction bases unmatched: 7. Germline V gives CDR1 SEHNR, CDR2 FQNEAQ (reference sequence). This CDR3 spans 15 amino acids.